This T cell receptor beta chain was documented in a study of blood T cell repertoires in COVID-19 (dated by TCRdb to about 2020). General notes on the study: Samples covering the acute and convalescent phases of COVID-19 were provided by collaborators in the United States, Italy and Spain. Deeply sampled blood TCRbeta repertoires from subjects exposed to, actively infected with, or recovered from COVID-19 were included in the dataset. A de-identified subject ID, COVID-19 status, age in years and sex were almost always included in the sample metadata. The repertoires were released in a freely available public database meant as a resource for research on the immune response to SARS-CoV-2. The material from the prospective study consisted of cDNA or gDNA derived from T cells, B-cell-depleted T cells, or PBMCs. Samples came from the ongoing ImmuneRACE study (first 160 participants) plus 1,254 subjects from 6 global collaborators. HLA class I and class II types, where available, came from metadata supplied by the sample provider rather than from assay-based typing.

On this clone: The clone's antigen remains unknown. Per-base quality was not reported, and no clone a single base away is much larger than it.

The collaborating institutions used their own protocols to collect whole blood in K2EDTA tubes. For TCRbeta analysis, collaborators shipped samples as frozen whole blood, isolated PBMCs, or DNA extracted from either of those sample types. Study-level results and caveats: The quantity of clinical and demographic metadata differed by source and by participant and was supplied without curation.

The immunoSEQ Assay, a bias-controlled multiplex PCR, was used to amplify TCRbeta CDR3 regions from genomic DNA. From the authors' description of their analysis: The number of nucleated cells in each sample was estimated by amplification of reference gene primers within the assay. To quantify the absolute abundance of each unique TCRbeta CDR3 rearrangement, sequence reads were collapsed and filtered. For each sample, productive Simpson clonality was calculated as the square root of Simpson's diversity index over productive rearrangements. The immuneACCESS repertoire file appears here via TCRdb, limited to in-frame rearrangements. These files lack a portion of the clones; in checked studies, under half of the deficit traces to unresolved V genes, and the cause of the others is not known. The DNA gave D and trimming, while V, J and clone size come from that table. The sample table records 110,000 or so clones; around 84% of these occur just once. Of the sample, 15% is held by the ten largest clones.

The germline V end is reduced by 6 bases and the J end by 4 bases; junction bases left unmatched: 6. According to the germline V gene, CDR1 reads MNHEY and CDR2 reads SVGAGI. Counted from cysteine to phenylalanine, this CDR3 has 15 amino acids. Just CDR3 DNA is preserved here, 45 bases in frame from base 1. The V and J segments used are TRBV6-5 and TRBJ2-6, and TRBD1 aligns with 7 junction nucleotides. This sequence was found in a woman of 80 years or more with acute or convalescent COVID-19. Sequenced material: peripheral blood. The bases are TGTGCCAGCAGCGCCAGGGGGACCGGGGCCAACGTCCTGACTTTC. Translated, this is CASSARGTGANVLTF.